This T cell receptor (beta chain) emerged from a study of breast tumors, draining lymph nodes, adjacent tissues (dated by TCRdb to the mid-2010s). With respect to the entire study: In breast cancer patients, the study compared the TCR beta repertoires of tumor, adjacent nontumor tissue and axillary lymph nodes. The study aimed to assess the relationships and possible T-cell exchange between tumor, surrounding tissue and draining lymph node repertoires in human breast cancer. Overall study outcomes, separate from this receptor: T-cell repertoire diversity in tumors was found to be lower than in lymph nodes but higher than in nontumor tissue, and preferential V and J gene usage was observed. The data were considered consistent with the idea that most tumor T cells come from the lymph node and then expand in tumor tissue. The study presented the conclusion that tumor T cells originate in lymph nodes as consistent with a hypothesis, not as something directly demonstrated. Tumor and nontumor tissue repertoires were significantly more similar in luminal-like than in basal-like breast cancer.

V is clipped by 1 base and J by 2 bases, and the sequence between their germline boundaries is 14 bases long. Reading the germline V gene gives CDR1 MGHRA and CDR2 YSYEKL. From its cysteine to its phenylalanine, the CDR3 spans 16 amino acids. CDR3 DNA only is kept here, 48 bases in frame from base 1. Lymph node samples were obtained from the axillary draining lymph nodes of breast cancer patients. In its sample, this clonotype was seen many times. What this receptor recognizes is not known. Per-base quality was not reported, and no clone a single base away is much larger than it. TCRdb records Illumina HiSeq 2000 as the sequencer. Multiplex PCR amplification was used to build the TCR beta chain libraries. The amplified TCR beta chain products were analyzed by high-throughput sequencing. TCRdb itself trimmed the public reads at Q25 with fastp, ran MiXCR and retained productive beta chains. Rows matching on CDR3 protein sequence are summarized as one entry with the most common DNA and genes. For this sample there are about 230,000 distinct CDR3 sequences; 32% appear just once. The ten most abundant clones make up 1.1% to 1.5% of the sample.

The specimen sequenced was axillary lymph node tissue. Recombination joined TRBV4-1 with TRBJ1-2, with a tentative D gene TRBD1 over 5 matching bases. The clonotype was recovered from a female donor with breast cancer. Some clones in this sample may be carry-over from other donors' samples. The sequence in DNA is TGCGCCAGCAGCCAAGTATATCTGGACACCAACTATGGCTACACCTTC. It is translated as CASSQVYLDTNYGYTF.